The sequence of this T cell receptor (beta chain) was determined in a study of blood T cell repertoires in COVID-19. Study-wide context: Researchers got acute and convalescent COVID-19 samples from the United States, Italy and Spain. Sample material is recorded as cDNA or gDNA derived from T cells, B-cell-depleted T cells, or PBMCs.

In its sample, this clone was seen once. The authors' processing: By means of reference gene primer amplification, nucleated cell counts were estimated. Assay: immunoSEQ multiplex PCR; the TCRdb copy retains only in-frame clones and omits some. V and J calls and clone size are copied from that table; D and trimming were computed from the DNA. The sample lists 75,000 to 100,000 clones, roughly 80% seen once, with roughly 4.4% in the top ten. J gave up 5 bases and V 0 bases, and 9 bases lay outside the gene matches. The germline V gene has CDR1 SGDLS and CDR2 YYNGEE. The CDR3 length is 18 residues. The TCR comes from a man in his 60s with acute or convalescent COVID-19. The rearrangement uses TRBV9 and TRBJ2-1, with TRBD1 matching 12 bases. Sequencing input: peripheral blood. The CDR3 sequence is CASSVERGTGGWNNEQFF. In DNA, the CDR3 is TGTGCCAGCAGCGTAGAGCGAGGGACAGGGGGCTGGAACAATGAGCAGTTCTTC.